The subject of this entry is one T cell receptor beta chain. The sample is drawn from a study of human T cells and chemical hapten exposure. Looking at the study overall: Subjects had 2% DPC placed on approximately 2 cm by approximately 2 cm of upper inner arm skin for sensitization. Mostly female, the patients presented with alopecia areata, totalis or universalis.

V lost 6 bases and J lost 0, with 13 bases in between. The V gene's germline CDR1 is SGHAT and CDR2 FQNNGV. CDR3 length equals 15 residues. As for time point: patch test 2, 6 weeks after DPC sensitization. As to treatment: therapeutic diphenylcyclopropenone sensitization with weekly scalp DPC. TCRdb reprocessed the RACE reads with MiXCR, giving one entry per CDR3 protein. The sample consists of a few hundred thousand distinct CDR3 sequences, more than 5% of them appearing once. This TCR was recovered from a woman in her late teens or twenties with alopecia areata. Some clones in this sample may be carry-over from other donors' samples. The material sequenced was whole blood, taken in connection with sensitization to the hapten diphenylcyclopropenone (DPC). The chain recombines TRBV11-2 with TRBJ2-3, with D perhaps being TRBD1 or TRBD2 (7 bases each). The CDR3 loop reads CASSRQGGSTDTQYF. DNA of the CDR3: TGTGCCAGCAGTCGTCAGGGGGGGAGCACAGATACGCAGTATTTT.